This T cell receptor beta chain came from a study of T cells in Graves' hyperthyroidism and ophthalmopathy. Study-level background: Specimen type is peripheral blood, collected at initial diagnosis prior to any treatment.

This clonotype has a count of ten or more. Amplification yielded TCR beta CDR3 regions, with RNA transcripts as the source. The HTBI primer set was used in a first-round RT-PCR of the TCR CDR3. TCRdb called the multiplex PCR reads again in MiXCR, with one record for every CDR3 protein. The repertoire has around 490,000 distinct CDR3 sequences, 20% of them found once; the top ten carry roughly 50%. This CDR3 comprises 16 residues. The germline V gene encodes CDR1 SGHAT and CDR2 FQDESV (reference sequence). Trimming cost V 5 bases and J 1 base, with 16 bases left between them. Exclusion of patients followed from uncontrolled infection, other autoimmune disease, pregnancy or lactation. Diagnostic decisions used clinical symptoms, serum thyroxine and TRAb, thyroid ultrasound and orbital computed tomography. Isolation of PBMCs was performed on around 9.8 ml fresh peripheral blood.

Sequencing was done on a sample of blood. The chain joins TRBV11-1 to TRBJ2-3; a possible D gene is TRBD2 (5 bases). The receptor's source is a man aged 40-55 years with Graves' ophthalmopathy. The CDR3 reads CASSPRLGAGTDTQYF. CDR3 nucleotides: TGTGCCAGCAGCCCCCGGTTGGGAGCAGGCACAGATACGCAGTATTTT.